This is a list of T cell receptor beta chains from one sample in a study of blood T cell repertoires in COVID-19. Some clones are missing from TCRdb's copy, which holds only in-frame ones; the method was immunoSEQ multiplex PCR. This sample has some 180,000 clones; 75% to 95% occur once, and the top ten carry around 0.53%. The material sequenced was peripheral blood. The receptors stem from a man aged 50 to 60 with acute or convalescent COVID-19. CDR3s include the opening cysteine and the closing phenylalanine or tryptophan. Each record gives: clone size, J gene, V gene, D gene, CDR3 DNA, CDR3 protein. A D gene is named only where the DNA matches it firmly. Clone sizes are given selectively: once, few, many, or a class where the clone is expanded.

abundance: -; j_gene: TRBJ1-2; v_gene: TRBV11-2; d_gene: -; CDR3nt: TGTGCCAGCAGCTTAGCCTTGGGGGGGCGTATCTATGGCTACACCTTC; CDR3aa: CASSLALGGRIYGYTF
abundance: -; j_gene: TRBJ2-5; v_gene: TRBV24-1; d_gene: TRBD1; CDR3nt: TGTGCCACCAGTGAGGACAGGGGGGGGACCCAGTACTTC; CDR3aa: CATSEDRGGTQYF
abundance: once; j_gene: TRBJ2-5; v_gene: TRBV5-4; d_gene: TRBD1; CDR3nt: TGTGCCAGCAGCTCCGAGGACAGGGAAGAGACCCAGTACTTC; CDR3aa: CASSSEDREETQYF
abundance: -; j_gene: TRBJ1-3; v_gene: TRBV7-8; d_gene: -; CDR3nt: TGTGCCAGCAGCTTAACAGCTGGAAACACCATATATTTT; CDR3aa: CASSLTAGNTIYF
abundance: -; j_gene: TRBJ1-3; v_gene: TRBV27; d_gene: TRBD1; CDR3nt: TGTGCCAGCAGTCCGGACAGGCCCGCTGGAAACACCATATATTTT; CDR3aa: CASSPDRPAGNTIYF
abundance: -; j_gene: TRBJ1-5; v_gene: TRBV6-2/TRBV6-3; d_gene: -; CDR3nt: TGTGCCAGCAGTTACGTCCACAACAATCAGCCCCAGCATTTT; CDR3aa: CASSYVHNNQPQHF
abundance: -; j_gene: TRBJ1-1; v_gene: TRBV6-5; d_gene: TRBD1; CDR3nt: TGTGCCAGCGGGCCTCAGGGGGCGGACACTGAAGCTTTCTTT; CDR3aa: CASGPQGADTEAFF
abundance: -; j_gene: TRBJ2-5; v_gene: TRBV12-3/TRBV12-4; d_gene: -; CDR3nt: TGTGCCAGCAGTTTCTTTGGAGGGGAGACCCAGTACTTC; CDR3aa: CASSFFGGETQYF
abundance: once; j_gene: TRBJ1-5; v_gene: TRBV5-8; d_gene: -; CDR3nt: TGTGCCAGCAGCTTGGTTGGCGGTCAGCCCCAGCATTTT; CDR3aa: CASSLVGGQPQHF
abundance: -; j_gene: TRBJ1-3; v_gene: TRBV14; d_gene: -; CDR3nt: TGTGCCAGCAACTCCCTGAGCTCTGGAAACACCATATATTTT; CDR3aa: CASNSLSSGNTIYF
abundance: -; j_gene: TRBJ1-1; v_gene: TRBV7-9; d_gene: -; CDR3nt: TGTGCCAGCAGCTTAGGGGGCACACATATGAACACTGAAGCTTTCTTT; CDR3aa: CASSLGGTHMNTEAFF
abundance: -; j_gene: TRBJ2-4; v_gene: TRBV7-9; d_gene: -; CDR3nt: TGTGCCAGCAGCTTATCAGGGGCGACAAACATTCAGTACTTC; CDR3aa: CASSLSGATNIQYF
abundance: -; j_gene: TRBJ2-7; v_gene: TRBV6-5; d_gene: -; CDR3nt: TGTGCCAGCAGTTATGGAGCGGACCGTGAGCAGTACTTC; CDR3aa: CASSYGADREQYF
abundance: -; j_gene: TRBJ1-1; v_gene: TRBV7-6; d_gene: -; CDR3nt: TGTGCCAGCAGCTTAGACCGGGGACCGGGGGTCCGGGGGGAAGCTTTCTTT; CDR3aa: CASSLDRGPGVRGEAFF
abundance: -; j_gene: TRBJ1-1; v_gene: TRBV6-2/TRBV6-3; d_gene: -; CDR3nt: TGTGCCAGCAGTTATACACTGAACACTGAAGCTTTCTTT; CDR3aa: CASSYTLNTEAFF
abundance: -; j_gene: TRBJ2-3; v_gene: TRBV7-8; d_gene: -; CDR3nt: TGTGCCAGCAGGCTCCTGGGGCGTCCGGCAGATACGCAGTATTTT; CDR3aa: CASRLLGRPADTQYF
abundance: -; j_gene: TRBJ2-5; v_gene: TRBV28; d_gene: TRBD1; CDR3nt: TGTGCCAGCAGTTCCCGGGACAGGGTACGGGAGACCCAGTACTTC; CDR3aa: CASSSRDRVRETQYF
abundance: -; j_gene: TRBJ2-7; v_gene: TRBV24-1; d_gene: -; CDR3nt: TGTGCCACCCACAACCCCCTCACACACTTC; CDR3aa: CATHNPLTHF
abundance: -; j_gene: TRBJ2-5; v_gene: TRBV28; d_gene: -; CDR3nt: TGTGCCAGCAGTTCCACAGGACTACCCCAAGAGACCCAGTACTTC; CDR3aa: CASSSTGLPQETQYF
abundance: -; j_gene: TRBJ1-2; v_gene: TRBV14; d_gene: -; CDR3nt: TGTGCCAGCAGCCCTGACCTCACGCGGGGCTATGGCTACACCTTC; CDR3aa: CASSPDLTRGYGYTF
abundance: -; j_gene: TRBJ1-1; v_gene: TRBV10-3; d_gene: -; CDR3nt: TGTGCCATCAACCCGACAGGTATGAACACTGAAGCTTTCTTT; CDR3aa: CAINPTGMNTEAFF
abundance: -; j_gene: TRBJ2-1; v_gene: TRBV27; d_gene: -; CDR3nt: TGTGCCAGCAGTTTAGGTACGAGCTCCTACAATGAGCAGTTCTTC; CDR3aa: CASSLGTSSYNEQFF
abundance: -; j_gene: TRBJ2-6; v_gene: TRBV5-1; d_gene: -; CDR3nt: TGCGCCAGCTGCCCCCTCGCACTTGCCGGGGCCAACGTCCTGACTTTC; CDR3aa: CASCPLALAGANVLTF
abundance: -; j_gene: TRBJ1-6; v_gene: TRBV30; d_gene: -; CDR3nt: TGTGCCTGGAGGGTAGGAGGGAATTCACCCCTCCACTTT; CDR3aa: CAWRVGGNSPLHF
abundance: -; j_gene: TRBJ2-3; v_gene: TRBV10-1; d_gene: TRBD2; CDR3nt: TGCGCCAGCAGCTCGGGACTAGCCGGAACAGATACGCAGTATTTT; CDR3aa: CASSSGLAGTDTQYF
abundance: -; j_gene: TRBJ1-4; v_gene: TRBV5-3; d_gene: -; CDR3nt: TGTGCCAGAAGCTTGTTACGGTCCGAAAAACTGTTTTTT; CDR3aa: CARSLLRSEKLFF
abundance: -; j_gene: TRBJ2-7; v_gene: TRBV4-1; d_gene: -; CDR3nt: TGCGCCAGCAGCCAACTAAGAACCTACGAGCAGTACTTC; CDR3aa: CASSQLRTYEQYF
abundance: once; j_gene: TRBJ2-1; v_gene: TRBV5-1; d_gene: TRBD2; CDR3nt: TGCGCCAGCAGCGCAGGGGGACTAGCCAATTCCTACAATGAGCAGTTCTTC; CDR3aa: CASSAGGLANSYNEQFF
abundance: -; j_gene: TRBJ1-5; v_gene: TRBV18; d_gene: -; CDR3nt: TGTGCCAGCTCCTTCGGGCGGACAGGCAATCAGCCCCAGCATTTT; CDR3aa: CASSFGRTGNQPQHF
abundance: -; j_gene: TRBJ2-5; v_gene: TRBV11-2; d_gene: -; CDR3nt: TGTGCCAGCAGCTTTCCATCTTTGGCCCAAGAGACCCAGTACTTC; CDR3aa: CASSFPSLAQETQYF
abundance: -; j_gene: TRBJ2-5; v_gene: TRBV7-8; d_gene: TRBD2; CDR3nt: TGTGCCAGCAGGTCTACATACGGGGGGGCAGAAGAGACCCAGTACTTC; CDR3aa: CASRSTYGGAEETQYF
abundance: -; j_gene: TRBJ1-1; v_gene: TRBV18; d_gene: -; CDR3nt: TGTGCCAGCTCACCTAGACAAGTAACTGAAGCTTTCTTT; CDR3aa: CASSPRQVTEAFF